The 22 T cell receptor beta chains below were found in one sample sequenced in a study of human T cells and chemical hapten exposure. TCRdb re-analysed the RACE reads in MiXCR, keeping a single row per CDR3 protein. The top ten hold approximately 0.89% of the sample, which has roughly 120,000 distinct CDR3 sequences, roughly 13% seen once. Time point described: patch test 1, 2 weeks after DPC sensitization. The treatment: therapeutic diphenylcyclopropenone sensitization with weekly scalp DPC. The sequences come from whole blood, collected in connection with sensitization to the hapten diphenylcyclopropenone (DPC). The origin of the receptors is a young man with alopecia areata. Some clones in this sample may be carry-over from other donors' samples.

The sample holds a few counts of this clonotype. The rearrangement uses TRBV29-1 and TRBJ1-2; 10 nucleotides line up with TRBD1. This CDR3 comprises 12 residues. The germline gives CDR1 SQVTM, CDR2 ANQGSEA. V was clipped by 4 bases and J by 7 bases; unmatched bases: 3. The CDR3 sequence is CSVGQGAVGYTF. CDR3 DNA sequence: TGCAGCGTTGGACAGGGGGCGGTTGGCTACACCTTC.

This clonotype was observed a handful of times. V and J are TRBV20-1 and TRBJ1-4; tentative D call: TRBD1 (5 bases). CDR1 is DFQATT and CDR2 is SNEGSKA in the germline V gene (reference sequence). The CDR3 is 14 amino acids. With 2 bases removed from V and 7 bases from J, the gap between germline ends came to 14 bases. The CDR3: CSARPWGRGEKLFF. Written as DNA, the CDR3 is TGCAGTGCTAGACCCTGGGGCCGGGGTGAAAAACTGTTTTTT.

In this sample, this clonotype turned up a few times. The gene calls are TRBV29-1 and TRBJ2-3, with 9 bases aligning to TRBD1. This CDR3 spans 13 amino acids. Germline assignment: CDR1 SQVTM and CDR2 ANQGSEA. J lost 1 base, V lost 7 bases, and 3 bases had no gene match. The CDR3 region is CSGRQGGTDTQYF. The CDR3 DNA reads TGCAGCGGCAGACAGGGGGGCACAGATACGCAGTATTTT.

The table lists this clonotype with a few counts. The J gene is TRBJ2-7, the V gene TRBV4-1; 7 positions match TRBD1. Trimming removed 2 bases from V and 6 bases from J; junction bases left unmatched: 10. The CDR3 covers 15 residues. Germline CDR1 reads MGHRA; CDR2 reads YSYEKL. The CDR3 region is CASSQTQGVFLEQYF. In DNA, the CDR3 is TGCGCCAGCAGCCAAACTCAGGGGGTGTTCCTCGAGCAGTACTTC.

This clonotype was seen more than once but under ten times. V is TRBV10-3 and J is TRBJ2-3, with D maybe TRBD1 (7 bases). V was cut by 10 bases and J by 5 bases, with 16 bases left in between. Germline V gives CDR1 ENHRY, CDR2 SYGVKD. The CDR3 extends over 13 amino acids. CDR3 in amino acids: CATDTGEVDTQYF. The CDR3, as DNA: TGTGCCACCGATACAGGGGAGGTAGATACGCAGTATTTT.

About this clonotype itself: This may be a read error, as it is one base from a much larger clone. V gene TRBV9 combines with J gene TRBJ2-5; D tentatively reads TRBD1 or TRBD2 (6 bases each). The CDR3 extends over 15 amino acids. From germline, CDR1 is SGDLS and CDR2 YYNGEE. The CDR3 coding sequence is TGTGTCAGCAGCTCTCCCTTAGGGGGGCAAGAGACCCAGTACTTC. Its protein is CVSSSPLGGQETQYF.

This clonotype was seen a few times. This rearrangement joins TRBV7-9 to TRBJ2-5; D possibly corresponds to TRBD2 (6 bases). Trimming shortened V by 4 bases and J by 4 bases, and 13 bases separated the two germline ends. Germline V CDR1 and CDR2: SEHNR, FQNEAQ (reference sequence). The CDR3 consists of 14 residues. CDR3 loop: CASSSGGPGETQYF. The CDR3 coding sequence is TGTGCCAGCAGCTCAGGAGGGCCGGGAGAGACCCAGTACTTC.

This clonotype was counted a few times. The CDR3 region has the DNA TGCAGTGCTAGCAGGTCACAAGTTTTGGAAAAACTGTTTTTT. Translated: CSASRSQVLEKLFF. The J gene is TRBJ1-4, the V gene TRBV20-1; no firm D call. V shed 3 bases and J shed 8 bases, with 16 bases lying between them. Germline V CDR1 and CDR2: DFQATT, SNEGSKA (reference sequence). This CDR3 contains 14 residues.

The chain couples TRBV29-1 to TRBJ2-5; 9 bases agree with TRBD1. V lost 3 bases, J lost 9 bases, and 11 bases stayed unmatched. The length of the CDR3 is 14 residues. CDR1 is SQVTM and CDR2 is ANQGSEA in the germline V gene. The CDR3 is CSVETGGISGSQYF. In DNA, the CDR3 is TGCAGCGTTGAGACAGGGGGTATCTCGGGGTCCCAGTACTTC.

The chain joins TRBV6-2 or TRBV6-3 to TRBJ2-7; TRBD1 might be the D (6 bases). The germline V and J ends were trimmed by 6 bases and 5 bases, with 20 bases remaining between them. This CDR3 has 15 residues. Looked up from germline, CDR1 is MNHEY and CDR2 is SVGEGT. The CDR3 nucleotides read TGTGCCAGCAGCAGACGGGACATTGGAGTCCACGAGCAGTACTTC. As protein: CASSRRDIGVHEQYF.

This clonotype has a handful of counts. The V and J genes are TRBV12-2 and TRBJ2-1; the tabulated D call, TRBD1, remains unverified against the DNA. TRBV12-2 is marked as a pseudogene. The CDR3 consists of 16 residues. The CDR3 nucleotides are TGTGCAAGTCGCTTAGCAGGCCAGGGGGGCAACAATGAGCAGTTCTTC. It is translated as CASRLAGQGGNNEQFF.

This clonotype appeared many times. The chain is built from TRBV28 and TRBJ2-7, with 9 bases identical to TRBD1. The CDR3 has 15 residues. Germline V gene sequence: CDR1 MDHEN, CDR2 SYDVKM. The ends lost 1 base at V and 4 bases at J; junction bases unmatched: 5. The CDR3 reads CASSLSGTGKYEQYF. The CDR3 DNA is TGTGCCAGCAGTTTATCCGGGACAGGGAAGTACGAGCAGTACTTC.

The CDR3 region has the DNA TGCAGCGTTTCACATGCAACTAATGAAAAACTGTTTTTT. The encoded protein is CSVSHATNEKLFF. The rearrangement uses TRBV29-1 and TRBJ1-4; D unclear. Germline V gene lookup returns CDR1 SQVTM and CDR2 ANQGSEA. This CDR3 region has 13 residues. V lost 5 bases, J lost 0 bases, and 7 bases lay in between.

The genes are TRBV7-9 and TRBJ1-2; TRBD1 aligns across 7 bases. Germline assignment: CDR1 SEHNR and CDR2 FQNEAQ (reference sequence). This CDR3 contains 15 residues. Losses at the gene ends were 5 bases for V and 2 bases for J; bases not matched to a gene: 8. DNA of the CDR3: TGTGCCAGCAGCCACCTGGGACAGACAAACTATGGCTACACCTTC. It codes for CASSHLGQTNYGYTF.

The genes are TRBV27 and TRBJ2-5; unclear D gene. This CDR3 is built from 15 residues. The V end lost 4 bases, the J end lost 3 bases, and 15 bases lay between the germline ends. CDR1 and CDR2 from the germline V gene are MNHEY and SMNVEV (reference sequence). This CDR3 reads CASSSFQETEETQYF. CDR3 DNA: TGTGCCAGCAGTTCCTTTCAGGAGACGGAAGAGACCCAGTACTTC.

The CDR3 protein is CASSSIGGSYEQYF. CDR3 bases: TGTGCCAGCAGCTCCATCGGGGGGTCCTACGAGCAGTACTTC. J is TRBJ2-7 and V is TRBV7-9; 7 bases align to TRBD2. This CDR3 is 14 amino acids long. V was pared by 4 bases and J by 1 base, with 4 bases of the junction left unmatched. CDR1 and CDR2 from the germline V gene are SEHNR and FQNEAQ (reference sequence). Full variable domain (rest looked up from reference TRBV7-9 and TRBJ2-7): DTGVSQNPRHKITKRGQNVTFRCDPISEHNRLYWYRQTLGQGPEFLTYFQNEAQLEKSRLLSDRFSAERPKGSFSTLEIQRTEQGDSAMYLCASSSIGGSYEQYFGPGTRLTVT.

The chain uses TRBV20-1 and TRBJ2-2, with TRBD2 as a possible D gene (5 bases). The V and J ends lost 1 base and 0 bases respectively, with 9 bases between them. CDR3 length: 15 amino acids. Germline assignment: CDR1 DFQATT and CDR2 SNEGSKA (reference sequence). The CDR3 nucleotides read TGCAGTGCTAGAGCCGGACTTTCGAACACCGGGGAGCTGTTTTTT. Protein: CSARAGLSNTGELFF.

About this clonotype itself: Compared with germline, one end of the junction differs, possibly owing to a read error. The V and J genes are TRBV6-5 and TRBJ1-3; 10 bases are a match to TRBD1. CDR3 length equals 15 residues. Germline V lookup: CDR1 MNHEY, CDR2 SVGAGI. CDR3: CVSSRQGAGGNTIYF. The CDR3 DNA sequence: TGTGTCAGCAGTAGACAGGGGGCGGGTGGAAACACCATATATTTT.

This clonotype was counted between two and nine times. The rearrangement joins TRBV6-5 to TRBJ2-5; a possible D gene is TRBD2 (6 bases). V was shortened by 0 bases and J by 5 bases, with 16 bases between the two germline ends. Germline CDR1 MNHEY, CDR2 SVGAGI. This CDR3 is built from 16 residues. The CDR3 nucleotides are TGTGCCAGCAGTTACTCGAATCTCGGCGGGGAGGAGACCCAGTACTTC. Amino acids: CASSYSNLGGEETQYF.

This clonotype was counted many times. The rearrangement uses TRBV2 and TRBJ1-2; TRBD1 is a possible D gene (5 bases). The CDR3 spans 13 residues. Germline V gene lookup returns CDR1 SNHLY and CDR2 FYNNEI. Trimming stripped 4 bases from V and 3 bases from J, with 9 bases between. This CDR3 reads CASSGEGHYGYTF. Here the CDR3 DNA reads TGTGCCAGCAGTGGGGAGGGGCACTATGGCTACACCTTC.

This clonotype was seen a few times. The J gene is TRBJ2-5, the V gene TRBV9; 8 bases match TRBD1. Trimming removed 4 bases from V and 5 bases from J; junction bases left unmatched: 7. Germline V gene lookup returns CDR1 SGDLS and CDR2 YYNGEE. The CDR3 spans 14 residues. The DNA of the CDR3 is TGTGCCAGCAGCTTTGCAGGGGGCCGGGAGACCCAGTACTTC. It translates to CASSFAGGRETQYF.

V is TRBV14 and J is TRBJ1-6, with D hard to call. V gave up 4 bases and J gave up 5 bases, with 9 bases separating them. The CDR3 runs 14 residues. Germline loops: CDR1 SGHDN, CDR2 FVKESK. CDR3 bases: TGTGCCAGCAGCCTCCGGGTTGATAATTCACCCCTCCACTTT. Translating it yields CASSLRVDNSPLHF. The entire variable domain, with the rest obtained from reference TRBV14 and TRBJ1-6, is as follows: EAGVTQFPSHSVIEKGQTVTLRCDPISGHDNLYWYRRVMGKEIKFLLHFVKESKQDESGMPNNRFLAERTGGTYSTLKVQPAELEDSGVYFCASSLRVDNSPLHFGNGTRLTVT.